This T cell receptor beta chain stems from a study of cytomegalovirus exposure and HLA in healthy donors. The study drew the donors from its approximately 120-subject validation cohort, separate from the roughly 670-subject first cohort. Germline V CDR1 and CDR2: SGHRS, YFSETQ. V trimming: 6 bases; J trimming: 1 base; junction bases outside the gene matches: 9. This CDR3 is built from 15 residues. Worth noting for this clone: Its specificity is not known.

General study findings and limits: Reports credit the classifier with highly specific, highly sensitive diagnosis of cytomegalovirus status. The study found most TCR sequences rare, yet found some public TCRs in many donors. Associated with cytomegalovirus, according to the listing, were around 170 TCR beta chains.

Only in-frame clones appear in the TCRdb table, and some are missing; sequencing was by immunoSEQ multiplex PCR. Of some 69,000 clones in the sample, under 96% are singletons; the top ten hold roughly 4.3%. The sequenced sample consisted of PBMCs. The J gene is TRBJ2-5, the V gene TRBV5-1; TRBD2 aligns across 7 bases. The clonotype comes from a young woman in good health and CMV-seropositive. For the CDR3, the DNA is TGCGCCAGCACCCTTGGGGGGGGACCCCAAGAGACCCAGTACTTC. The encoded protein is CASTLGGGPQETQYF.